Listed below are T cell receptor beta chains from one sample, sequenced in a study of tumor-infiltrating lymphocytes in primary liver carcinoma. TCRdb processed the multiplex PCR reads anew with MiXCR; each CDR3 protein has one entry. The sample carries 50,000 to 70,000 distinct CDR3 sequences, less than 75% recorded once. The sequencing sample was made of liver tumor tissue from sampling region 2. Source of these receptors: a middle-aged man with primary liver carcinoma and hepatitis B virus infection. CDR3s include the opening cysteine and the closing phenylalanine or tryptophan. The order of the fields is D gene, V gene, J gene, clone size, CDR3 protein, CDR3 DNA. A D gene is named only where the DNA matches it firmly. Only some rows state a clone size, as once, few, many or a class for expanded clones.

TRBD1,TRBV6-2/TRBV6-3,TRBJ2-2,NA,CASGSGTGHTGELFF,TGTGCCAGCGGATCCGGGACAGGGCACACTGGGGAGCTGTTTTTT
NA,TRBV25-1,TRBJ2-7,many,CASSTIEADEQYF,TGTGCCAGCAGCACTATCGAAGCGGACGAGCAGTACTTC
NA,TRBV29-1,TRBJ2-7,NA,CSVVGQSEEQYF,TGCAGCGTTGTGGGGCAATCGGAGGAGCAGTACTTC
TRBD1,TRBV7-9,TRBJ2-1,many,CASTLWSGTGYNEQFF,TGTGCCAGCACCTTATGGTCCGGGACAGGTTACAATGAGCAGTTCTTC
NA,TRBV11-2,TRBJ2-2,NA,CASSYAGSNTGELFF,TGTGCTAGTAGCTATGCGGGATCGAACACCGGGGAGCTGTTTTTT
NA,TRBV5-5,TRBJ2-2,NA,CASILAGERVGGELFF,TGTGCCAGCATCCTGGCGGGCGAAAGAGTTGGTGGGGAGCTGTTTTTT
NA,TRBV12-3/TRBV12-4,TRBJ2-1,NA,CAGSWDREINEQFF,TGTGCCGGCAGTTGGGATAGGGAGATCAATGAGCAGTTCTTC
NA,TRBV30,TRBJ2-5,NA,CVWSESLETHYF,TGTGTCTGGAGTGAGAGCCTAGAGACCCATTACTTC
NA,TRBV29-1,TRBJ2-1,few,CSVESRYNEEFF,TGCAGCGTTGAAAGCCGATACAATGAGGAGTTCTTC
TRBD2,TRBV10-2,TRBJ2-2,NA,CASNEGLRETNSGELFF,TGCGCCAGCAATGAAGGCTTGCGGGAGACGAACAGCGGGGAGCTGTTTTTT
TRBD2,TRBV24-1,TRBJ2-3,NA,CATSESGLADTQYF,TGTGCCACCAGTGAATCTGGACTAGCTGATACGCAGTATTTT
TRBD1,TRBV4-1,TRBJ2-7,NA,CTSSQGLGTGAFYEQYF,TGCACCAGCAGCCAAGGCTTGGGGACAGGGGCCTTCTATGAGCAGTACTTC
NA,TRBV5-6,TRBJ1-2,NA,CASSLYRAQSYAF,TGTGCCAGCAGCTTGTACAGGGCGCAGAGCTACGCCTTC
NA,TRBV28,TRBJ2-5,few,CASSFSSPGEETQYF,TGTGCCAGCAGTTTCTCCAGTCCAGGGGAAGAGACCCAGTACTTC
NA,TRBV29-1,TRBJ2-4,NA,CSVVGQGVGGIQYF,TGCAGCGTTGTGGGGCAGGGCGTCGGGGGAATACAGTACTTC
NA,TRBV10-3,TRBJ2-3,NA,CAISESNRGGTDMQYF,TGTGCCATCAGTGAGTCTAATAGGGGAGGGACAGATATGCAGTATTTT
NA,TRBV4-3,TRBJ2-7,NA,CASSQGLNRAYEQYF,TGCGCCAGCAGCCAAGGCCTGAACAGAGCCTACGAGCAGTACTTC
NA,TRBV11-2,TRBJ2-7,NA,CASSLRWTWENEQHF,TGTGCCAGCAGCTTACGATGGACATGGGAAAACGAGCAGCACTTC
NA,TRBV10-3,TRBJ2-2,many,CAISESAGETGELFF,TGTGCCATCAGTGAGTCGGCCGGGGAAACCGGGGAGCTGTTTTTT
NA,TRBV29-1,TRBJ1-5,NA,CSVIGQSNQPQHF,TGCAGCGTTATAGGACAGTCTAATCAGCCCCAGCATTTT
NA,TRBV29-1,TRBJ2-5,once,CTGLTLRMETQYF,TGCACCGGACTCACCCTGAGGATGGAGACCCAGTACTTC
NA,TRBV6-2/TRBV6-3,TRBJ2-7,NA,CTSRKRGHEQYF,TGTACCAGCAGAAAACGAGGTCACGAGCAGTACTTC
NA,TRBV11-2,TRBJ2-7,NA,CASSLSYKQYF,TGCGCCAGTAGCTTATCCTACAAGCAGTACTTC
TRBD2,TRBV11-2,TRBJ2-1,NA,CVSSLDLTSGYPSYNEQSF,TGTGTCAGCAGCTTAGATTTAACTAGCGGGTATCCCTCCTACAATGAGCAGTCCTTC
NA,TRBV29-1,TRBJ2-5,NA,CSVEGTPKETHYF,TGCAGCGTTGAAGGGACACCCAAAGAGACTCATTACTTC
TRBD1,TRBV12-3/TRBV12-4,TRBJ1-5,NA,CASGPGGVEYSDQPQHF,TGTGCCAGCGGCCCAGGGGGGGTCGAGTATAGCGATCAGCCCCAGCATTTT
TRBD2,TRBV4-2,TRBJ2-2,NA,CASSQVLAGGLANTGELFF,TGTGCCAGCAGCCAAGTGCTAGCGGGAGGGTTAGCGAACACCGGGGAGTTGTTTTTT
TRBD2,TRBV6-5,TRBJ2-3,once,CSSHQHDGRKGTDTQYF,TGTTCCAGCCACCAACATGACGGGAGGAAGGGGACAGATACGCAGTATTTT
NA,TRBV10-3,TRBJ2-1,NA,CATTQATPRNEQFF,TGTGCCACAACGCAGGCGACCCCCCGGAATGAGCAGTTCTTC
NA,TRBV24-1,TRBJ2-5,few,CATSASKVRVQETQYF,TGTGCCACCAGTGCATCAAAGGTGCGGGTACAAGAGACCCAGTACTTC
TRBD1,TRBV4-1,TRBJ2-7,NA,CTSSQGDRGGGQYF,TGCACCAGCAGCCAAGGGGACAGGGGAGGCGGGCAGTACTTC
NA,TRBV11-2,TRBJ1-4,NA,CANSKTPGGTDEKLFF,TGTGCCAACAGCAAGACTCCCGGAGGAACAGATGAGAAACTGTTTTTT
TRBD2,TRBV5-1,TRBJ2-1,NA,CASSNVRLAGEDEQFF,TGCGCCAGCAGCAATGTACGGCTAGCGGGAGAGGATGAGCAGTTCTTC
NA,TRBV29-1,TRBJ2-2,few,CSVSSNTGELFF,TGCAGCGTTAGTAGCAACACCGGGGAGCTGTTTTTT
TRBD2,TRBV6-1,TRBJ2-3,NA,CVSSPRASGRTDTQYF,TGTGTCAGCAGTCCGAGGGCTAGCGGTCGCACAGATACGCAGTATTTC
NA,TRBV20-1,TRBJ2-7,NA,CNARYLSYEQYF,TGCAATGCTAGATACCTCTCCTACGAGCAGTACTTC
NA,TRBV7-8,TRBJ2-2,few,CASSLVSRDGEPFF,TGTGCCAGCAGCTTAGTTTCACGGGACGGGGAGCCGTTTTTT
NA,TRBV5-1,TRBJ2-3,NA,CASKGAGLDTQYF,TGTGCCAGCAAAGGCGCAGGGCTAGATACGCAGTATTTT
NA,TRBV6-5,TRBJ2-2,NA,CASSTKPRGRGELFF,TGTGCCAGCAGTACGAAACCGCGAGGGAGGGGGGAGCTGTTTTTT
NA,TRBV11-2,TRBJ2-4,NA,CASSLAPAGQNIQYF,TGTGCCAGCAGCTTAGCCCCGGCAGGGCAAAACATTCAGTACTTC
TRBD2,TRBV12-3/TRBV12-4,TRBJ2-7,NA,CASNPKGTSGSSYEQYF,TGTGCCAGCAACCCAAAAGGGACTAGCGGGAGCTCCTACGAGCAGTACTTC
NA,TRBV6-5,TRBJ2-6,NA,CASSQDSVANVLTF,TGTGCCAGCAGTCAAGACTCCGTGGCCAACGTCCTGACTTTC
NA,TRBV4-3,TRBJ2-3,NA,CASSLDRGGADTQYF,TGCGCCAGCAGTCTAGATCGTGGAGGAGCAGATACGCAGTATTTT
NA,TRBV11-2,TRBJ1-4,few,CASSLVSELFF,TGTGCCAGCAGCTTAGTGAGCGAGCTGTTTTTT
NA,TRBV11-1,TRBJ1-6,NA,CVSSLTLVSPLHF,TGTGTCAGCAGCCTAACACTGGTTTCACCCCTCCACTTT
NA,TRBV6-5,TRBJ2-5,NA,CASNYSWDAQETQYF,TGTGCAAGCAATTACAGCTGGGATGCACAAGAGACCCAGTACTTC
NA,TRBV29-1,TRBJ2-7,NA,CSTRTGRAYDRYF,TGCAGCACCCGCACAGGGCGAGCCTACGACCGGTACTTC